This TCR beta chain emerged from a study of cytomegalovirus exposure and HLA in healthy donors. This CDR3 has 12 amino acids. The germline V gene has CDR1 SEHNR and CDR2 FQNEAQ (reference sequence). Deletions cut 5 bases from V and 11 bases from J, with 15 bases between. Use of 60 Vbeta and 13 Jbeta primers characterized the PCR. Profiling relied on immunoSEQ multiplex PCR, and the TCRdb table lists in-frame clones only, not all of them. There are 65,000 to 70,000 clones in the sample; just over 75% occur only once, and approximately 5.8% lies in the top ten. V usage is TRBV7-9 and J usage is TRBJ1-1, with a tentative D call TRBD1 (5 bases). The TCR originated in a man aged 50-59 years in good health and CMV-seronegative. The specimen was PBMCs. CDR3 in amino acids: CASSQKQESAFF. The CDR3 coding sequence is TGTGCCAGCAGCCAAAAACAGGAGTCGGCTTTCTTT.